The rows below give T cell receptor beta chains drawn from one sample of a study of OX40 agonist ivuxolimab in advanced cancers. Generated by immunoSEQ multiplex PCR, the TCRdb table keeps only in-frame clones and is missing some. Of some 80,000 clones listed, roughly 92% are singletons. Sequenced material: CD4+ or CD8+ T cells sorted from blood, taken in a trial of the OX40 agonist ivuxolimab. The origin of the receptors is an adult with an advanced solid tumor such as melanoma, head and neck, liver or kidney cancer. Both conserved end residues are part of each CDR3. A D gene is named only where the DNA matches it firmly. Where a row states a size, it is once, few, many or the class of an expanded clone; other rows omit it.

size	D	V	J	CDR3	DNA
-	-	TRBV30	TRBJ2-5	CACSPQGTQYF	TGTGCCTGCTCCCCACAAGGGACCCAGTACTTC
-	-	TRBV9	TRBJ1-2	CASARGSYGYTF	TGTGCCAGCGCACGGGGGAGCTATGGCTACACCTTC
once	-	TRBV21-1	TRBJ2-1	CASRAGKLRFMHNEQFF	TGTGCCAGTAGGGCCGGGAAACTAAGATTCATGCACAATGAGCAGTTCTTC
-	-	TRBV21-1	TRBJ2-1	CASSRTVVWASDPSYNEQFF	TGTGCCAGCAGCCGGACAGTCGTTTGGGCGTCGGACCCCTCCTACAATGAGCAGTTCTTC
-	-	TRBV9	TRBJ2-1	CASSVAPGADSEQFF	TGTGCCAGCAGCGTAGCTCCGGGAGCAGATTCTGAGCAGTTCTTC
-	-	TRBV18	TRBJ1-1	CASSQSRTEAFF	TGTGCCAGCTCACAATCGCGCACTGAAGCTTTCTTT
-	-	TRBV2	TRBJ2-1	CASSEWTDYGEQFF	TGTGCCAGCAGTGAATGGACAGACTACGGAGAGCAGTTCTTC
-	TRBD2	TRBV6-1	TRBJ2-1	CASSEQRGLAGDNEQFF	TGTGCCAGCAGTGAACAGAGGGGCCTAGCGGGAGACAATGAGCAGTTCTTC
-	TRBD2	TRBV11-3	TRBJ2-5	CASSLNSGSKTQYF	TGTGCCAGCAGCTTAAATAGCGGGAGTAAGACCCAGTACTTC
-	-	TRBV5-8	TRBJ1-2	CASSFRDYGYTF	TGTGCCAGCAGCTTCCGGGACTATGGCTACACCTTC
-	TRBD2	TRBV9	TRBJ2-5	CASSAQPLAGGEETQYF	TGTGCCAGCAGCGCTCAACCGCTAGCGGGAGGAGAAGAGACCCAGTACTTC
-	-	TRBV5-1	TRBJ2-3	CASSPGFSTDTQYF	TGCGCCAGCAGTCCCGGCTTTAGCACAGATACGCAGTATTTT
-	-	TRBV18	TRBJ2-1	CASSPIGRTDYNEQFF	TGTGCCAGCTCACCCATAGGTCGGACAGACTACAATGAGCAGTTCTTC
-	-	TRBV19	TRBJ1-6	CASSIQGLGGGNNSPLHF	TGTGCCAGTAGTATTCAGGGTCTTGGAGGAGGTAATAATTCACCCCTCCACTTT
once	TRBD1	TRBV18	TRBJ2-5	CASSPQGDIETQYF	TGTGCCAGCTCACCCCAGGGGGATATTGAGACCCAGTACTTC
-	-	TRBV4-1	TRBJ2-1	CASSQDTQNEQFF	TGCGCCAGCAGCCAAGATACCCAGAATGAGCAGTTCTTC
-	TRBD1	TRBV9	TRBJ1-2	CASSPEGQGGYGYTF	TGTGCCAGCAGCCCCGAGGGACAGGGAGGGTATGGCTACACCTTC
-	-	TRBV20-1	TRBJ1-6	CSARFGGIHF	TGCAGTGCTAGGTTTGGGGGTATCCACTTT
-	TRBD1	TRBV5-1	TRBJ2-7	CASKRTGAAWEQYF	TGCGCCAGCAAGAGGACAGGCGCTGCCTGGGAGCAGTACTTC
-	-	TRBV5-1	TRBJ1-4	CASSSGLKGSSNEKLFF	TGCGCCAGCAGCTCAGGTTTAAAGGGGTCATCTAATGAAAAACTGTTTTTT
-	TRBD1	TRBV6-6	TRBJ1-4	CASRMTDRGPEKLFF	TGTGCCAGCAGAATGACAGACAGGGGGCCTGAAAAACTGTTTTTT
-	-	TRBV19	TRBJ1-2	CAARTPGGAEGYTF	TGTGCCGCGAGGACCCCGGGCGGGGCGGAAGGCTACACCTTC
-	-	TRBV5-1	TRBJ1-1	CASSLAGETEAFF	TGCGCCAGCAGCTTGGCCGGGGAAACTGAAGCTTTCTTT
-	-	TRBV7-6	TRBJ1-6	CASSPLGGRRLHF	TGTGCCAGCAGCCCCCTTGGGGGCCGTCGCCTCCACTTT
-	TRBD2	TRBV2	TRBJ2-5	CASSAIAGGGQETQYF	TGTGCCAGCAGTGCTATAGCGGGGGGCGGACAAGAGACCCAGTACTTC
-	-	TRBV7-9	TRBJ2-2	CASSLSRGSDTGELFF	TGTGCCAGCAGCTTAAGCCGGGGTTCCGACACCGGGGAGCTGTTTTTT
once	TRBD1	TRBV5-1	TRBJ1-1	CASSLKRQGGNTEAFF	TGCGCCAGCAGCCTCAAACGACAGGGGGGGAACACTGAAGCTTTCTTT
-	-	TRBV5-4	TRBJ2-3	CASSLAGLGGSATDTQYF	TGTGCCAGCAGCTTGGCGGGATTAGGGGGGTCGGCAACAGATACGCAGTATTTT
-	TRBD2	TRBV4-2	TRBJ2-1	CASSQVRLAGGSSYNEQFF	TGTGCCAGCAGCCAAGTGCGGCTAGCGGGAGGGAGCTCCTACAATGAGCAGTTCTTC
-	TRBD1	TRBV29-1	TRBJ1-3	CSVGEDRSSGNTIYF	TGCAGCGTTGGGGAGGACAGGAGCTCTGGAAACACCATATATTTT
-	-	TRBV6-6	TRBJ2-7	CASSQGSEQYF	TGTGCCAGCAGTCAAGGGAGCGAGCAGTACTTC
-	-	TRBV9	TRBJ2-3	CASSPRRDTQYF	TGTGCCAGCAGCCCTCGGAGGGATACGCAGTATTTT
-	-	TRBV10-3	TRBJ1-1	CAIGGAGSTEAFF	TGTGCCATCGGGGGGGCAGGGTCCACTGAAGCTTTCTTT
-	TRBD2	TRBV4-2	TRBJ2-1	CASSHGGTSGNNEQFF	TGTGCCAGCAGCCACGGCGGGACTAGCGGGAACAATGAGCAGTTCTTC
-	-	TRBV20-1	TRBJ2-2	CSARGAGELFF	TGCAGTGCCAGAGGGGCCGGGGAGCTGTTTTTT
-	-	TRBV19	TRBJ2-7	CASSILQGLHYEQYF	TGTGCCAGTAGTATTCTCCAGGGGCTTCACTACGAGCAGTACTTC
-	-	TRBV6-1	TRBJ1-2	CASSEGQAWGYGYTF	TGTGCCAGCAGTGAAGGACAGGCTTGGGGTTATGGCTACACCTTC
-	-	TRBV2	TRBJ2-5	CASSRDSQETQYF	TGTGCCAGCAGTCGGGACTCCCAAGAGACCCAGTACTTC
once	-	TRBV2	TRBJ1-6	CASNEWGSSPLHF	TGTGCCAGCAACGAGTGGGGAAGCTCACCCCTCCACTTT
-	TRBD1	TRBV27	TRBJ1-5	CASSSRQGGDQPQHF	TGTGCCAGCAGTTCCCGACAGGGGGGGGATCAGCCCCAGCATTTT
once	-	TRBV6-1	TRBJ2-1	CASNSISGPGSEQFF	TGTGCCAGCAATTCCATTAGTGGCCCGGGCAGCGAGCAGTTCTTC
-	-	TRBV6-1	TRBJ2-7	CASSEERQLTYEQYF	TGTGCCAGCAGTGAAGAGAGGCAGTTAACCTACGAGCAGTACTTC
once	TRBD1	TRBV10-3	TRBJ1-4	CAISEGTGWSRLFF	TGTGCCATCAGTGAAGGGACAGGGTGGAGTAGGCTGTTTTTT
-	-	TRBV11-3	TRBJ2-7	CASSFGFAASYEQYF	TGTGCCAGCAGCTTTGGGTTCGCGGCTTCCTACGAGCAGTACTTC
-	TRBD2	TRBV27	TRBJ2-7	CASSPAKRTSGKPTRQQREQYF	TGTGCCAGCAGTCCCGCAAAAAGGACTAGCGGGAAGCCTACTCGACAACAGCGGGAGCAGTACTTC
-	-	TRBV19	TRBJ2-2	CASKKGPGRETGELFF	TGTGCCAGTAAGAAGGGACCGGGACGAGAAACCGGGGAGCTGTTTTTT